Following are 5 T cell receptor beta chains from one sample sequenced in a study of T cell repertoires in cytomegalovirus infection. What these receptors recognize is not known. MiXCR was run by TCRdb on the reads, yielding one entry per CDR3 protein. Of hundreds of thousands of distinct CDR3 sequences in the sample, about 33% were seen once. This specimen consisted of cultured PBMCs, obtained from culture after CMV antigen stimulation. These receptors came from a human donor in good health (CMV status not recorded). Some clones in this sample may be carry-over from other donors' samples.

CDR3 region: CASSLTGVGVLAEAFF. The DNA for the CDR3 is TGCGCCAGCAGCCTAACAGGGGTTGGGGTTTTGGCTGAAGCTTTCTTT. This chain connects TRBV5-1 to TRBJ1-1; 7 bases are shared with TRBD1. There are 16 residues in the CDR3. The V segment lost 4 bases and the J segment 6 bases; nucleotides outside the gene matches: 15. Looked up from germline, CDR1 is SGHRS and CDR2 is YFSETQ.

The DNA of the CDR3 is TGTGCCAGCAGCTTGGCCGGAAGATTCTCCTACAATGAGCAGTTCTTC. This translates into CASSLAGRFSYNEQFF. J is TRBJ2-1 and V is TRBV5-6; no firm D call. Germline CDR1 and CDR2: SGHDT and YYEEEE. The V and J ends lost 0 bases and 0 bases respectively, with 10 bases between them. CDR3 length: 16 amino acids.

The rearrangement joins TRBV28 to TRBJ2-7, with 8 bases lining up with TRBD2. The CDR3 spans 16 residues. The trim removed 5 bases at V and 3 bases at J, leaving 12 bases unmatched. From germline, CDR1 is MDHEN and CDR2 SYDVKM. DNA of the CDR3: TGTGCCAGCAGTCCTACAGCGGGAGAAAAAAGCTACGAGCAGTACTTC. Translating gives CASSPTAGEKSYEQYF. The full variable domain, in which reference TRBV28 and TRBJ2-7 provide the parts outside the CDR3, is DVKVTQSSRYLVKRTGEKVFLECVQDMDHENMFWYRQDPGLGLRLIYFSYDVKMKEKGDIPEGYSVSREKKERFSLILESASTNQTSMYLCASSPTAGEKSYEQYFGPGTRLTVT.

This clonotype has at least ten counts. The chain has TRBV6-2 or TRBV6-3 and TRBJ2-1; no reliable D call. In germline, CDR1 is MNHEY, CDR2 SVGEGT. The CDR3 is made up of 11 amino acids. V lost 5 bases and J 7 bases, leaving 6 bases between the germline ends. This CDR3 is CASSRVNEQFF. CDR3 sequence (DNA): TGTGCCAGCAGTCGCGTTAATGAGCAGTTCTTC.

V gene TRBV7-9 combines with J gene TRBJ2-5; 8 nucleotides match TRBD2. J gave up 2 bases and V 6 bases, and 8 bases lay outside the gene matches. The CDR3 totals 15 residues. CDR1 is SEHNR, CDR2 FQNEAQ, per germline (reference sequence). The CDR3 protein is CASSISGATQETQYF. The CDR3 bases are TGTGCCAGCAGTATTAGCGGGGCGACACAAGAGACCCAGTACTTC.